One T cell receptor (beta chain) is described in this entry. Its antigen is currently unknown. This sample was taken from a study of OX40 agonist ivuxolimab in advanced cancers. Study details: Among those enrolled, mean age was roughly 55 years (range roughly 20 to 85) and 75% to 90% were male.

Systemic immunosuppression or a history of autoimmune disease excluded patients. Sequencing used immunoSEQ multiplex PCR; TCRdb keeps in-frame clones, though not all of them. Here the sample spans 20,000 to 25,000 clones, approximately 90% being singletons. Notes on the study in general: Both CD4+ and CD8+ T cell populations in blood had undergone clonal expansion by week 6 at 0.1 to 3.0 mg/kg. Compared with others, partial responders at 0.1-3.0 mg/kg displayed clonal expansion among the lowest.

The TCR sequence derives from an adult with an advanced solid tumor such as melanoma, head and neck, liver or kidney cancer. The source was CD4+ or CD8+ T cells sorted from blood, collected in a trial of the OX40 agonist ivuxolimab.

The CDR3, as DNA: TGTGCCAGCAACCTCCGGGGCGAAAACGAGCAGTACTTC. This codes for CASNLRGENEQYF. V usage is TRBV28 and J usage is TRBJ2-7; D may match TRBD1 or TRBD2 (5 bases each). Germline assignment: CDR1 MDHEN and CDR2 SYDVKM. Deletions cut 7 bases from V and 5 bases from J, with 15 bases between. The CDR3 loop spans 13 amino acids.